This TCR beta chain was recovered during a study of cytomegalovirus exposure and HLA in healthy donors (dated by TCRdb to about 2017). In terms of the full investigation: According to an earlier analysis of a few hundred of the donors, about 179 million T cells yielded some 120 million unique TCR beta sequences and approximately 300 Gb of sequence data. Roughly five DR-DQ haplotypes were handled as single units for association and clustering because linkage in the cohort was strong. In an earlier analysis of roughly 600 of the donors, high-throughput TCR beta sequencing was used to judge whether each TCR beta V gene segment behaved as functional or pseudogenic. Using immunosequencing, the study profiled T cell repertoires from some 670 subjects and related those repertoires to cytomegalovirus serostatus. In a later analysis, previously published TCR beta repertoires from 550 to 750 donors were re-analyzed and high-resolution HLA genotyping was added so that TCR occurrence patterns could be studied. Both class I and class II loci were covered by HLA typing, at four-digit resolution. All discovery cohort repertoires had been generated using a single sequencing platform. Rather than drawing on any new phenotypic data, the later analysis identified candidate immune exposures from TCR beta sequences and the way those sequences occurred across donors. A separate validation cohort of over 95 different subjects was used in addition to the roughly 700-subject first cohort. Typing coverage varied by locus: about 629-630 donors for A, B, C, DRB1 and DQB1; some 520 for DQA1; 600 to 610 for DPA1; roughly 470 for DPB1. About 300 gigabases of sequencing data and tens of millions of unique TCR sequences were included in an early release covering roughly 600 HLA-typed donors. Among the roughly 400 genotyped donors, approximately 77% belonged to the genetic ancestry cluster associated with self-reported Caucasian donors. To predict cytomegalovirus infection status, the study brought together high-throughput TCR immunosequencing, statistical association of individual TCRs with disease status, and machine learning. The study was designed to test whether signatures of past pathogen exposure could be identified by cataloging public T cell receptors. Genome-wide SNP genotypes for about 55% of the 666 donors were used in a later genetic analysis, which treated that subset as a discovery cohort. Donor age, sex, ethnicity and CMV serostatus were compiled together with the repertoire data. Among roughly 370 genotyped donors of the cohort, an average of 235,054 unique TCR beta nucleotide sequences were sequenced per donor, roughly a sixth of them non-productive.

What the work shows at the level of the full study, not this receptor alone: In a later analysis, 16,951 TCR beta sequences were associated with specific HLA alleles at a false discovery rate of 0.05. In this cohort, only TCR beta chains were sequenced, and detectable features were limited by the absence of alpha or paired-chain data. An association between a missense DCLRE1C variant and V-gene and J-gene trimming of TCR beta chains was found in a later genetic analysis and replicated in an independent cohort. A later analysis found that HLA-associated TCR beta chains were more clonally expanded and had lower generation probabilities than equally common non-associated chains. A further reported finding was that TCR beta sequences accurately predicted the HLA-A and HLA-B alleles for most subjects in the first cohort. Correlated functional status among segregating V segments might reflect linkage disequilibrium, but an unknown experimental factor could not be ruled out. Immune exposure information for the cohort was limited to CMV serostatus. Assigning TCR associations to individual alleles was difficult when HLA alleles, especially DR and DQ, strongly co-occurred. Because counts were too low, roughly 16 rarely observed V segments, including chromosome 9 orphons, were excluded from the earlier analysis of several hundred of the donors. In a later analysis, most CMV-associated TCR beta chains were found to appear HLA-restricted, with HLA associations seemingly driven largely by CMV exposure. The classifier was reported to diagnose cytomegalovirus status with high specificity and sensitivity in both the original cohort and the validation cohort. According to a later analysis, parvovirus B19, influenza, CMV and Epstein-Barr virus appeared linked to several top co-occurrence clusters. The authors suggested that the approach could potentially be extended to other disease states and immunological phenotypes. In an earlier analysis of under 600 of the donors, most TCR beta V segments were observed in productive rearrangements about 87% or about 30% of the time, broadly matching IMGT annotations. The presence/absence analyses assumed that sequencing depth was roughly uniform across donors, and that assumption may not be true. A cluster of highly shared sequence variants was judged likely to represent a technical artifact of the sequencing pipeline. The study gave a list of 150 to 200 TCR beta chains associated with cytomegalovirus. HLA typing was unavailable for some donors at each locus, so association tests used only the typed subset. A later genetic analysis reported fewer N-insertions in productive TCRs among donors in an Asian-associated ancestry cluster than the roughly 620-donor mean. The 87-base-pair reads could not distinguish some IMGT-functional V segments, including TRBV6-2 and TRBV6-3, so those segments were excluded. While some public TCRs were present in many individuals, most TCR sequences turned up only very rarely across donors. A later analysis found that TCR association rates varied across HLA loci, with DRB1 alleles showing the most associated TCRs and HLA-C alleles the fewest. In vitro tests confirmed that a few of the cytomegalovirus-associated TCR beta chains recognize cytomegalovirus antigens.

With regard to this clone: Its binding antigen is unknown.

CDR1 LNHDA and CDR2 SQIVND were looked up in the germline V gene (reference sequence). From the cysteine up to the phenylalanine, the CDR3 has a length of 12 residues. Only the CDR3 region is kept as DNA, spanning 36 bases read in frame from base 1. The library was produced with the immunoSEQ multiplex PCR assay. A mixture of 60 forward primers for TCR Vbeta segments and 13 reverse primers for TCR Jbeta segments was used in the multiplex PCR. The CDR3 region of rearranged TCR beta genes was amplified from genomic DNA by a multiplex PCR assay. The Illumina HiSeq System was used to sequence the amplified TCR beta libraries as 87-base-pair reads. In the source study's methods: In a later analysis, tens of millions of unique TCR beta chains were counted across the 650 to 750 repertoires, and about 10 million of these chains were shared by at least two donors. Raw reads were error-corrected and collapsed into unique sequences with a nearest-neighbor algorithm that merged closely related sequences to remove PCR and sequencing errors. V, D and J gene segments were assigned by aligning CDR3 sequences to IMGT reference sequences. Each retained sequence needed at least a six-nucleotide match to both a V gene segment and a J gene segment. A rearrangement counted as productive if the CDR3 had no stop codons and remained in frame with V and J, and every other rearrangement counted as non-productive. CDR3 was defined by IMGT convention, running from the second conserved V-encoded cysteine to the conserved J-encoded phenylalanine. Sequences without an unambiguous match to a single V gene segment were excluded from the earlier analysis of over 500 of the donors. In an earlier analysis of some 590 of the donors, V segments were called functional above 56.7% productive rearrangements and were called segregating when the between-donor standard deviation exceeded 5%. A statistical classification framework was built for diagnosing cytomegalovirus status from the catalog of TCR beta chain sequences. V and J gene assignment, in a later analysis, came from comparing TCR nucleotide sequences with IMGT/GENE-DB human TR gene sequences. In a later analysis, CDR3 sequences and most-parsimonious VDJ recombination scenarios were assigned using the TCRdist pipeline. A later analysis defined each TCR beta chain by its CDR3 amino acid sequence plus V-gene family, and excluded reads lacking a unique V-gene family. As a way to deal with suspected cross-contamination and a sequencing artifact, a later analysis dropped 450 to 700 nucleotide sequences that were highly shared and had low generation probability. In a later analysis, a clonal expansion index was calculated for each public chain from normalized within-repertoire ranks of inferred template counts. A later analysis computed generation probabilities with a VDJ recombination model fitted to out-of-frame rearrangements, and checked the results against IGoR. In a later analysis, TCR-TCR, TCR-HLA and TCR-CMV co-occurrence was scored with hypergeometric tests, and a repertoire-size bias correction was applied to TCR pairs. In a later analysis, false discovery rates were estimated by permuting HLA or CMV assignments 20 times. In a later analysis, co-occurring TCRs were grouped with DBSCAN, and TCRdist sequence similarity was added when clustering was performed within HLA-allele-positive subsets. Co-occurrence clustering excluded repertoires with fewer than 30,000 or more than 120,000 public chains, plus five with anomalous nucleotide sharing. TCRdb stores this immuneACCESS table with in-frame sequences only. Part of the clones is absent; in the studies checked, under half of the shortfall reflects unresolved V genes, and no reason is known for the rest. The DNA gave D and trimming, while V, J and clone size come from that table. Per the sample table, the count is about 130,000 clones. The top ten clonotypes cover less than 2.5% of the sample.

In total, 630 or so healthy bone marrow donors made up the cohort. All cohort members were sampled while nominally healthy, although unrecorded immune exposures were likely present. The donor was CMV seronegative and was included in the group of several hundred seronegative cohort members. Every donor gave a peripheral blood sample, and the peripheral blood mononuclear cells from that sample were used for TCR beta sequencing. Genomic DNA extraction from the blood cell samples was performed with the Qiagen DNeasy Blood Extraction Kit. Sequencing input: PBMCs. The chain uses TRBV19 and TRBJ2-5; the best D guess is TRBD2, with 5 bases matching. Judging by the DNA end, TRBJ2-7 fits better; the J call may be wrong. The clonotype originates from a woman aged 55-70 years in good health and CMV-seronegative. The bases are TGTGCCAGTAGCAAGAGGGCCTACGAGCAGTACTTC. It specifies CASSKRAYEQYF.